The clone carrying this TCR beta chain was seen only a few times. Its antigen is not identified. For sequencing, patients were chosen who had shown expansion of CD8+CD57+ cells by flow cytometry. For about 15% of the 12 patients, CD8+CD57+ effector memory cells were sequenced as well. The data were obtained in a study of CD8+CD57+ T cells in acquired aplastic anemia. Genomic DNA, the template, was used for profiling of the TCR beta VDJ and CDR3. A single record per CDR3 protein comes from TCRdb applying MiXCR to the reads. The repertoire holds 15,000 to 25,000 distinct CDR3 sequences, with about 40% as singletons. Study-wide results and limits: Lower diversity marked CD8+CD57+ cells in patients, relative to total CD4+ and CD8+ pools. Patients versus controls showed no significant CD8+ Simpson's diversity difference.

Material: CD8+CD57+ T cells sorted from PBMCs. Subset given: bead-enriched CD8+CD57+ effector memory T cells from SAA patients. This clonotype was sampled from a human donor with aplastic anemia.

CDR3 DNA sequence: TGTGCCAGCAGACCAAGTGGGGCTACCTACGAGCAGTACTTC. It specifies CASRPSGATYEQYF. The V call is TRBV6-2 or TRBV6-3, the J call TRBJ2-7; perhaps TRBD1 as D (5 bases). The ends were cut back, 6 bases at V and 2 bases at J, with 14 bases in the middle. This CDR3 has 14 amino acids. From germline, CDR1 is MNHEY and CDR2 SVGEGT.